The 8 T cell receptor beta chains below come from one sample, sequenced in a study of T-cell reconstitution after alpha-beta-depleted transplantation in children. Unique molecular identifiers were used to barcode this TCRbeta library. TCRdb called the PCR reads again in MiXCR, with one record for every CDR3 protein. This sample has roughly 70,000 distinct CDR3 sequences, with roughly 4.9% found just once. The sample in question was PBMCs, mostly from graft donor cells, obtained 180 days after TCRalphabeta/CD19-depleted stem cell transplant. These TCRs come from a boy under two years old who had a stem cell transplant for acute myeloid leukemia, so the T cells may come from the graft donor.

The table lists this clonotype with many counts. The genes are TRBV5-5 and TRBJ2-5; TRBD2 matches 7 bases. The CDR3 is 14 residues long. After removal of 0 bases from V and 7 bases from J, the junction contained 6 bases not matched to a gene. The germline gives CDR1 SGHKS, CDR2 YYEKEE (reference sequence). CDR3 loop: CASSLVTGGGTQYF. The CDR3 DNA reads TGTGCCAGCAGCTTGGTAACGGGGGGAGGGACCCAGTACTTC.

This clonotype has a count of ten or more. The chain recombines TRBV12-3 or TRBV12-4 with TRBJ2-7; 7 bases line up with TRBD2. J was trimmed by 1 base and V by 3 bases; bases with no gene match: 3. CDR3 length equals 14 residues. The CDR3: CASSFGEGSYEQYV. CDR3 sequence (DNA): TGTGCCAGCAGTTTCGGGGAGGGGTCCTACGAGCAGTACGTC.

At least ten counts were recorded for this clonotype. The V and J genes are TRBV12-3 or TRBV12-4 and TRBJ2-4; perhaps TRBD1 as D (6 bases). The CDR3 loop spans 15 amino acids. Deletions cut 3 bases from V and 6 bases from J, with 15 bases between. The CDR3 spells CASSFSQGSGNIQYF. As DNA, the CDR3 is TGTGCCAGCAGTTTCAGTCAGGGGTCGGGAAACATTCAGTACTTC.

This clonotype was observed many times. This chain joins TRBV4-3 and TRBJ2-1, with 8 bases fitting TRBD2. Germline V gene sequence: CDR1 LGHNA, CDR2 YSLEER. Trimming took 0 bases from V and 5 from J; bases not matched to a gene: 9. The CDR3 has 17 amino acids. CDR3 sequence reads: CASSQDRRRGVNNEQFF. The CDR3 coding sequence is TGCGCCAGCAGCCAAGATCGGAGGCGGGGGGTTAACAATGAGCAGTTCTTC.

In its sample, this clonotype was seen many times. The chain's CDR3 is CASSFVVSPGELFF. CDR3 nucleotides: TGTGCCAGCAGTTTTGTTGTCAGCCCCGGGGAGCTGTTTTTT. The chain uses TRBV12-3 or TRBV12-4 and TRBJ2-2; D remains unclear. V lost 3 bases and J lost 6, with 11 bases in between. The CDR3 is made up of 14 amino acids.

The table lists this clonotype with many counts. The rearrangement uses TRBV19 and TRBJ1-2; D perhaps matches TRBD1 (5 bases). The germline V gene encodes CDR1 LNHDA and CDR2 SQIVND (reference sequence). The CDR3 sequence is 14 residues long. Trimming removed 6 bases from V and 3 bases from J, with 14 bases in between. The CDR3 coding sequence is TGTGCCAGTAGGGAGGGGAGGTTGGACTATGGCTACACCTTC. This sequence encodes CASREGRLDYGYTF.

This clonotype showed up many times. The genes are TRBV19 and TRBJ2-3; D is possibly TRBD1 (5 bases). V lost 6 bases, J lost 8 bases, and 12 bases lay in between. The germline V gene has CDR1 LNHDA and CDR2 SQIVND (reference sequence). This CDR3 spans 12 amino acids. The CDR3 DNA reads TGTGCCAGTAGCTTAGGGGCCGGTACGCAGTATTTT. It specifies CASSLGAGTQYF.

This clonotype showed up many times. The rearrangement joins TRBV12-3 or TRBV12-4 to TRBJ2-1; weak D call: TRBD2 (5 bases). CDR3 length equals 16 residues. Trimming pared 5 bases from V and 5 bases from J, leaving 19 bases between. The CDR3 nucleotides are TGTGCCAGCAGTGTATCCCGACTCGGGATGCACAATGAGCAGTTCTTC. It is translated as CASSVSRLGMHNEQFF.